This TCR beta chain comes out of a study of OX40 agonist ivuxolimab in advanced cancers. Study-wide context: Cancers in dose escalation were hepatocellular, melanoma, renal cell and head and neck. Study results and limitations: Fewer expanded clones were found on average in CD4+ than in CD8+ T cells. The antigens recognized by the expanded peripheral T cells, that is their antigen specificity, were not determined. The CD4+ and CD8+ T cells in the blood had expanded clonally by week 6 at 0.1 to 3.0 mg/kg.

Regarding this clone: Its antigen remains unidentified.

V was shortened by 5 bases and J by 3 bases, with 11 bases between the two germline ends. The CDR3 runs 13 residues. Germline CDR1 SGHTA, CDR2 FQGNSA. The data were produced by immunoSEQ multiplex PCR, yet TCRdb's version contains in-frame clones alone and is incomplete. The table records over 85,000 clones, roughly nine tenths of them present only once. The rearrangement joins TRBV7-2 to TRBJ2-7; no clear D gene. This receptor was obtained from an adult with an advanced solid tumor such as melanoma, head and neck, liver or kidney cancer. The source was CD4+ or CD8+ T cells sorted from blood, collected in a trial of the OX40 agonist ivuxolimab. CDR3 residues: CASSKSTIYEQYF. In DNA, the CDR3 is TGTGCCAGCAGCAAATCAACGATCTACGAGCAGTACTTC.